Sequencing of this TCR beta chain was carried out in a study of CD8+CD57+ T cells in acquired aplastic anemia. Study findings and constraints: A set of more than 25 CD8+ CDR3 sequences was shared between patients and controls, and these sequences appeared highly expressed in patients.

The table lists this clonotype with many counts. Its antigen is as yet unknown. TCR beta VDJ and CDR3 were profiled, and genomic DNA was the template. In TCRdb, the reads were re-called with MiXCR into one record per CDR3 protein. This table holds around 180,000 distinct CDR3 sequences, 55% to 75% found once. The TCR sequence derives from a human donor in good health. Sequenced: sorted CD4+, CD8+, or CD8+CD57+ T cells (not recorded which) from PBMCs.

The CDR3 DNA reads as TGTGCCAGCAGTTACGCAGGAATGAACACTGAAGCTTTCTTT. Translating gives CASSYAGMNTEAFF. The V call is TRBV6-6, the J call TRBJ1-1; D is unresolved. The CDR3 consists of 14 residues. Trimming removed 2 bases at V and 0 bases at J, with 7 bases between. Germline lookup yields CDR1 MNHNY and CDR2 SVGAGI (reference sequence).